Sequencing of this T cell receptor beta chain was carried out in a study of neurological immune-mediated disorders. Study-wide points: None of the CDR3 amino acid sequences in expanded clones turned up in more than one subject, which points to private repertoires in all groups.

In this sample, this clonotype turned up many times. The antigen remains undetermined. Germline values: CDR1 SGHTA, CDR2 FQGNSA. V was cut by 3 bases and J by 4 bases, with 9 bases left in between. The CDR3 is made up of 14 amino acids. Over 180 million TCR-beta sequences, together covering 15-18 subjects, were produced by every individual sequencing run that was carried out. MiXCR, run by TCRdb on the 5' RACE reads, gives a single entry per CDR3 protein. The sample includes around 130,000 distinct CDR3 sequences, about 3.4% of them seen just once. This chain connects TRBV7-2 to TRBJ2-2; D gene unclear. Material: PBMCs. The source is a woman aged 25 to 39 with multiple sclerosis. CDR3 region: CASSLTGPTGELFF. CDR3 in DNA: TGTGCCAGCAGCTTGACGGGCCCCACCGGGGAGCTGTTTTTT.